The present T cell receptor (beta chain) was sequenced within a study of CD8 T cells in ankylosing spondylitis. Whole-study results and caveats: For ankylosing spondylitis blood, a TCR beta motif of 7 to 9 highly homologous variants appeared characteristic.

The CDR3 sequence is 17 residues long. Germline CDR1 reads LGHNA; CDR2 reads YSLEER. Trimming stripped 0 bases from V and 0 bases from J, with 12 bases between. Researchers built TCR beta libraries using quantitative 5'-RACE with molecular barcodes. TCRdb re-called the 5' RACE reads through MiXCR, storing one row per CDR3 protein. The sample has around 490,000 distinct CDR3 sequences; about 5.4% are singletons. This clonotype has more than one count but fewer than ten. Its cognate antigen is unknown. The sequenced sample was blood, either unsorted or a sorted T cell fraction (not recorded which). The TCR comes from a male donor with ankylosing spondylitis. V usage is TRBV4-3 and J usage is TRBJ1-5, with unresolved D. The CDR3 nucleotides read TGCGCCAGCAGCCAAGATCTTTGGAGGGATAGCAATCAGCCCCAGCATTTT. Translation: CASSQDLWRDSNQPQHF.